The clone carrying this T cell receptor beta chain has ten or more counts. Its antigen is unknown. TCRdb reprocessed the 5' RACE reads with MiXCR, giving one entry per CDR3 protein. This sample yields 40,000 to 60,000 distinct CDR3 sequences, of which approximately 9% are seen a single time; about 10% belongs to the top ten. Germline V gene lookup returns CDR1 SGHDN and CDR2 FVKESK. After removal of 4 bases from V and 0 bases from J, the junction contained 8 bases not matched to a gene. This CDR3 has 17 amino acids. The sample originates from a study of T-cell memory formation after mild COVID-19. Findings and limits, study-wide: Among clones peaking at day 37 in the second wave, SARS-CoV-2 specificity remained unconfirmed.

Sequencing used PBMCs or a T cell subset sorted from them (not recorded which). The source is an adult woman who had mild COVID-19 (a few samples of this study predate the infection). Cell type and time point are not known. The V call is TRBV14, the J call TRBJ2-1; 8 bases map to TRBD2. CDR3 sequence (DNA): TGTGCCAGCAGCCCGTATAGCGGGGCCTACTCCTACAATGAGCAGTTCTTC. As protein: CASSPYSGAYSYNEQFF.